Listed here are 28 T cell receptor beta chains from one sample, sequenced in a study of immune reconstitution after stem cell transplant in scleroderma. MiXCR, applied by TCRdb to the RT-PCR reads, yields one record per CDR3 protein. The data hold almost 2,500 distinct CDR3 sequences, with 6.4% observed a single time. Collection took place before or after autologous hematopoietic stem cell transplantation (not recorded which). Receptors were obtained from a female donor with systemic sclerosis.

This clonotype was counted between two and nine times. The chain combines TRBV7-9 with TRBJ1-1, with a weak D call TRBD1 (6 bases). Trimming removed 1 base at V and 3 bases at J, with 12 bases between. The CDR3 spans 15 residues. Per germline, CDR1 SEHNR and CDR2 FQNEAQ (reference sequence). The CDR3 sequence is CASSLVGRGDTEAFF. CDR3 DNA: TGTGCCAGCAGCTTAGTTGGCAGGGGAGACACTGAAGCTTTCTTT.

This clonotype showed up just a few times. The CDR3 here is CASSLVGLTGELFF. The DNA for the CDR3 is TGTGCCAGCAGCTTAGTGGGCCTCACCGGGGAGCTGTTTTTT. The gene calls are TRBV7-6 and TRBJ2-2; D is uncertain. In germline, CDR1 is SGHVS, CDR2 FNYEAQ. This CDR3 spans 14 amino acids. With 1 base removed from V and 4 bases from J, the gap between germline ends came to 7 bases.

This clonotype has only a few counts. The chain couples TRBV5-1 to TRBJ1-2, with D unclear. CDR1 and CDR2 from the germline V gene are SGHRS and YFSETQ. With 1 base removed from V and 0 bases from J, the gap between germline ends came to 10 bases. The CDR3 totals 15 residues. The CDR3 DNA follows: TGCGCCAGCAGCTTGAATCGCGGATCTAACTATGGCTACACCTTC. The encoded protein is CASSLNRGSNYGYTF.

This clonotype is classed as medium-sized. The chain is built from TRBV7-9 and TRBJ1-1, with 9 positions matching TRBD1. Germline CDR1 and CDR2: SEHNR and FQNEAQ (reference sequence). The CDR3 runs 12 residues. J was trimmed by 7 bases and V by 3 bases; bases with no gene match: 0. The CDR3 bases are TGTGCCAGCAGCTTGACAGGGGGTGAAGCTTTCTTT. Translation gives CASSLTGGEAFF.

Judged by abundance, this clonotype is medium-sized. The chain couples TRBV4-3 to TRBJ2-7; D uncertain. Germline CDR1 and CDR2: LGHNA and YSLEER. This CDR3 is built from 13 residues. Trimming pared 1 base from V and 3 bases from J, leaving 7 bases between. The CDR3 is CASSQAVNYEQYF. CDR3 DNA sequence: TGCGCCAGCAGCCAAGCTGTCAACTACGAGCAGTACTTC.

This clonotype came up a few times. The CDR3 loop is CASSVGTSAEQEQYF. The CDR3 nucleotides read TGTGCCAGCAGCGTCGGGACTAGCGCCGAACAAGAGCAGTACTTC. This chain joins TRBV9 and TRBJ2-7, with 10 bases that match TRBD2. The CDR3 is made up of 15 amino acids. The germline gives CDR1 SGDLS, CDR2 YYNGEE. J gave up 7 bases and V 2 bases, and 9 bases lay outside the gene matches. The variable domain in full, with the rest retrieved from reference TRBV9 and TRBJ2-7, is DSGVTQTPKHLITATGQRVTLRCSPRSGDLSVYWYQQSLDQGLQFLIQYYNGEERAKGNILERFSAQQFPDLHSELNLSSLELGDSALYFCASSVGTSAEQEQYFGPGTRLTVT.

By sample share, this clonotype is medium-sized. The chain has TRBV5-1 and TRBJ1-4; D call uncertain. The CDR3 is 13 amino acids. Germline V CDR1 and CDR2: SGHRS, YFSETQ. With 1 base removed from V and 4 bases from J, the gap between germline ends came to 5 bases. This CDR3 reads CASSLYGNEKLFF. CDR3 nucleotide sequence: TGCGCCAGCAGCTTGTACGGTAATGAAAAACTGTTTTTT.

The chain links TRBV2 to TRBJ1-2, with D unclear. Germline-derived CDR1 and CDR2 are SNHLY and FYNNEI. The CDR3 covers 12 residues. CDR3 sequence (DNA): TGTGTCACCCGCGTGGGGAACTATGGCTACACCTTC. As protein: CVTRVGNYGYTF.

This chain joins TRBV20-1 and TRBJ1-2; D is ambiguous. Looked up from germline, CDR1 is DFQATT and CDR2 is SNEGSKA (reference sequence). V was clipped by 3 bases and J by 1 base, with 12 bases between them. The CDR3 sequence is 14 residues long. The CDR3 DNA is TGCAGTGCTAGCAAGCGGGAGTATAACTATGGCTACACCTTC. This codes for CSASKREYNYGYTF.

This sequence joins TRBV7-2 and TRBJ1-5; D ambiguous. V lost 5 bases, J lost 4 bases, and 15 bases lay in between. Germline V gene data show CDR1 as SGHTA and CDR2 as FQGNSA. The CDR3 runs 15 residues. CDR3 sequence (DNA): TGTACCAGCAGCACAGACTTCTATGGGAATCAGCCCCAGCATTTT. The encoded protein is CTSSTDFYGNQPQHF.

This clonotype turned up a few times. In DNA form, the CDR3 reads TGTGCCAGCAGCTTGGGGAGGTTCGGCAAAAACATTCAGTACTTC. It translates to CASSLGRFGKNIQYF. This sequence joins TRBV5-6 and TRBJ2-4, with D perhaps matching TRBD2 (5 bases). There are 15 residues in the CDR3. The V end lost 0 bases, the J end lost 3 bases, and 10 bases lay between the germline ends. Germline assignment: CDR1 SGHDT and CDR2 YYEEEE.

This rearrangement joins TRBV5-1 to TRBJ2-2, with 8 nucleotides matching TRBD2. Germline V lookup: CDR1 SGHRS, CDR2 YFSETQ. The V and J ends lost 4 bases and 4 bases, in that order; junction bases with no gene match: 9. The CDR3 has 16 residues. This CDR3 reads CASSPSGGWSTGELFF. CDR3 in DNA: TGCGCCAGCAGCCCCTCGGGGGGGTGGAGCACCGGGGAGCTGTTTTTT.

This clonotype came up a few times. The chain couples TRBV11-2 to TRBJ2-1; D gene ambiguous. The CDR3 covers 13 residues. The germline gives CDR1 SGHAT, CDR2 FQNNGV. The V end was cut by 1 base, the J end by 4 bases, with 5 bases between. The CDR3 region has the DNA TGTGCCAGCAGCTTAGGCACGTACAATGAGCAGTTCTTC. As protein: CASSLGTYNEQFF.

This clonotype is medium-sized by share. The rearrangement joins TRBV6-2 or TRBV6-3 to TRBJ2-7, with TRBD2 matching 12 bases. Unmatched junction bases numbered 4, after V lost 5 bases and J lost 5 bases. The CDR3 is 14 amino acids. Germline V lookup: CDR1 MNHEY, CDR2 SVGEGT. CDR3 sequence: CASSRLAGANEQYF. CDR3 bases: TGTGCCAGCAGTCGACTAGCGGGAGCAAACGAGCAGTACTTC.

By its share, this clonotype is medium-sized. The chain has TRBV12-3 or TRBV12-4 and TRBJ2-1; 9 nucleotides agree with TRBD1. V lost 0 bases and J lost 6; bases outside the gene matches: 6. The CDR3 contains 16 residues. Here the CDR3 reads CASSLAGQGRGNEQFF. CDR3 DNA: TGTGCCAGCAGTTTAGCCGGACAGGGGAGAGGCAATGAGCAGTTCTTC.

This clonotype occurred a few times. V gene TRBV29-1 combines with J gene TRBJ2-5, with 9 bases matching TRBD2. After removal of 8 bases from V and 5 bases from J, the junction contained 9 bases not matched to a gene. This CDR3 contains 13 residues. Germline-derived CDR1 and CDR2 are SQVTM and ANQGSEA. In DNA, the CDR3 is TGCAGCATTCGCGGGAGGGCCAGGGAGACCCAGTACTTC. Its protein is CSIRGRARETQYF.

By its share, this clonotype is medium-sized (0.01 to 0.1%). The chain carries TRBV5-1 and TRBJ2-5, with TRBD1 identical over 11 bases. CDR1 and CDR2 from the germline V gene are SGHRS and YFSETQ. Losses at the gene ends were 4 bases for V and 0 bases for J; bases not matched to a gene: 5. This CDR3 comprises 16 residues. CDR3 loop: CASSGGTGGYQETQYF. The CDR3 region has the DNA TGCGCCAGCAGCGGGGGGACAGGGGGATACCAAGAGACCCAGTACTTC.

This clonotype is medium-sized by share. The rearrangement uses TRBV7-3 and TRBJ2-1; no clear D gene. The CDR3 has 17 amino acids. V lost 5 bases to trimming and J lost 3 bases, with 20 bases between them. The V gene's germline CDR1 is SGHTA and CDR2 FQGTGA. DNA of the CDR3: TGTGCCAGCAGCCCAACCGGATCGGCCTATGGCTACAATGAGCAGTTCTTC. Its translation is CASSPTGSAYGYNEQFF.

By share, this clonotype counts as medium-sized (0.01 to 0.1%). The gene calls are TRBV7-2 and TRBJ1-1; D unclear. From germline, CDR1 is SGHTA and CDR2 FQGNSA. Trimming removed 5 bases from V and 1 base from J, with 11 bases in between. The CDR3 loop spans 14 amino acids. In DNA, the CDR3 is TGTGCCAGCAGCCTTAGCTCAGGGAACACTGAAGCTTTCTTT. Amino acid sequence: CASSLSSGNTEAFF.

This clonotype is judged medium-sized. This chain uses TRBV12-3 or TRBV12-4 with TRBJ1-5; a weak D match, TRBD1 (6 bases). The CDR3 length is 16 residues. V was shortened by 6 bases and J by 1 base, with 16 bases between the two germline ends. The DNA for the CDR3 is TGTGCCAGCAGCCCCTTGGGGGCTGGGAGCAATCAGCCCCAGCATTTT. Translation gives CASSPLGAGSNQPQHF.

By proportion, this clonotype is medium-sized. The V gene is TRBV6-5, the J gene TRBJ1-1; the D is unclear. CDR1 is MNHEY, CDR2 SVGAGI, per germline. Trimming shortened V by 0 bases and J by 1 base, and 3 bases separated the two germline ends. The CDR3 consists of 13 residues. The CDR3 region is CASSYSRNTEAFF. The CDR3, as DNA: TGTGCCAGCAGTTACTCGAGGAACACTGAAGCTTTCTTT.

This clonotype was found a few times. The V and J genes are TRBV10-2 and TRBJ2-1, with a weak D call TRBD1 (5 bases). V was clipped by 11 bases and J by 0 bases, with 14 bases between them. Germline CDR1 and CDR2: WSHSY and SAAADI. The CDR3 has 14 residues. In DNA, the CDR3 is TGCGCCGGAAGGGGATTAAGCTCCTACAATGAGCAGTTCTTC. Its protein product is CAGRGLSSYNEQFF.

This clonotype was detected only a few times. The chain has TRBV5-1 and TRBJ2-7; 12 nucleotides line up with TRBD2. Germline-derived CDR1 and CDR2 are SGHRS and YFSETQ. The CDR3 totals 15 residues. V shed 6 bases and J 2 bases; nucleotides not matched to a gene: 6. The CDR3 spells CASTETSGSAYEQYF. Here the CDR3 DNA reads TGCGCCAGCACCGAGACTAGCGGGAGTGCCTACGAGCAGTACTTC.

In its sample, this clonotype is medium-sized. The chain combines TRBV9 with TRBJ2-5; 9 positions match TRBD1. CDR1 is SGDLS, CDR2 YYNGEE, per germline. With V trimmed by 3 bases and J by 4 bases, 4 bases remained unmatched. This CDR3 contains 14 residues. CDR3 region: CASSGTGAPETQYF. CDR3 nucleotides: TGTGCCAGCAGCGGGACAGGGGCGCCAGAGACCCAGTACTTC.

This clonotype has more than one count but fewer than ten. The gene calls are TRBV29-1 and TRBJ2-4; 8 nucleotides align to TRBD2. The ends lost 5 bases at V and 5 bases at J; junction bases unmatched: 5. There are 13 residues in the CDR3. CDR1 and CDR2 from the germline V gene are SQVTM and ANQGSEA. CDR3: CSVTGGAENIQYF. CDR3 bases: TGCAGCGTTACGGGGGGGGCGGAAAACATTCAGTACTTC.

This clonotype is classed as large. The CDR3 loop reads CASSSPQLAGVVGEQFF. The DNA of the CDR3 is TGTGCCAGCAGTTCCCCCCAACTAGCGGGAGTAGTCGGTGAGCAGTTCTTC. This sequence joins TRBV6-5 and TRBJ2-1; 11 positions match TRBD2. Trimming at V came to 4 bases and at J to 9 bases, leaving 14 bases not matched to a gene. The CDR3 contains 17 residues. Germline V lookup: CDR1 MNHEY, CDR2 SVGAGI.

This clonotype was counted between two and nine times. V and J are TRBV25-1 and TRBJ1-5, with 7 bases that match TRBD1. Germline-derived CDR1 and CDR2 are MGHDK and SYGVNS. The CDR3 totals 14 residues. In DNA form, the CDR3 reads TGTGCTTCAGTGACAGGGCACCTCAATCAGCCCCAGCATTTT. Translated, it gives CASVTGHLNQPQHF.

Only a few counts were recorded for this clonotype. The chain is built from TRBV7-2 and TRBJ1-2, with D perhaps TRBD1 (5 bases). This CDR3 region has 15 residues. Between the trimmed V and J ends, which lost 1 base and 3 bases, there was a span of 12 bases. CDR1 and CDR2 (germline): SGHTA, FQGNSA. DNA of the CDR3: TGTGCCAGCAGCTTAGTTAACCAGGGCTACTATGGCTACACCTTC. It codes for CASSLVNQGYYGYTF.